This T cell receptor (beta chain) was observed in a study of shared clonotypes between healthy human individuals (dated by TCRdb to the early 2020s). Regarding the study in general: Two women and three men aged 18 to 49 years were included in the cohort. For each donor, CD4 naive and CD4 memory were each given three plates, CD8 naive was given two plates, and CD8 memory was given one plate. To estimate repertoire size and how much clonotypes are shared between individuals, the study performed deep sequencing of blood TCR repertoires from five healthy adults. To increase sequencing depth and limit assay-specific biases, TCR repertoire library preparation and sequencing were carried out by different laboratories using diverse techniques. Leukapheresis yielded between about 0.85 and 10 billion PBMCs per donor.

What the research found in general, with its limitations: Estimated clonotype richness was generally larger for naive than for memory subsets. Higher generation probabilities were observed for clonotypes shared by all four sorted-subset donors than for non-shared clonotypes. When a handful of donors were compared, the shared fraction of clonotypes was 5% to 6.5% for naive CD4, approximately 3.3% for naive CD8, 2.3% for memory CD4, and under 0.5% for memory CD8. Even with the large sequencing depth, rarefaction of the sorted-subset datasets indicated that sequencing was incomplete. Because the study included only a small number of donors, the genetic and exposure-history diversity represented was limited. Based on pairwise subsampling, the degree of clonotype sharing among donors was expected to be affected by sequencing depth. Sampling was restricted to blood, and TCR repertoires in tissue are likely to differ from TCR repertoires in blood.

On this clone itself: No antigen is known for it. No qualities accompany the bases; no much larger clone lies one base away.

Using the deep immunoSEQ assay, TCR CDR3 regions were amplified from genomic DNA by multiplex PCR. Extracted genomic DNA from each cell subset was distributed evenly across all wells of several immunoSEQ 96-well plates, and each plate was treated as a replicate. Each replicate PCR for sorted subsets received about 180 ng genomic DNA, equal to about 29,000 T cell genomes. The purified libraries were quantified using a Qubit 3.0 fluorometer, sized with a Bioanalyzer 2100, and then quantified again using the KAPA Library Quantification kit. Each immunoSEQ 96-well plate was sequenced on its own single-read 150-cycle Illumina NextSeq 550 flow cell. The authors processed their data as follows. Because the immunoSEQ output included only junctional sequences and no quality scores, the filtering could not be the same as the filtering used for full-length reads. Sequences were annotated with PyIR, a Python wrapper for IgBLAST v1.9, using IMGT germline references to assign V/J genes and CDR3. Reads with weak V/J assignments (E-value above 1e-6), missing CDR3, stop codons, out-of-frame junctions, or ambiguous translated residues were removed. A V3J clonotype was defined by an identical inferred V gene, J gene, and CDR3 amino acid sequence. To compute the percentage overlap between repertoires, the number of shared unique clonotypes was divided by the size of the smaller repertoire. Richness of each repertoire was evaluated using RTK rarefaction, the Chao1 estimator, and Recon v2.1 estimates of unobserved clonotypes. For all TCRbeta clonotypes obtained by the gDNA method from a few donors, generation probabilities were computed with OLGA. Drawn from immuneACCESS, this table holds only the in-frame rearrangements with V and J called that TCRdb kept. Clones are partly lost; checked studies trace under half to an unresolved V gene and leave the rest unexplained. The V and J calls and clone size come from that table; D and trimming were worked out from the DNA. A total of about 2 million clones appear in this sample, approximately 94% of them only once. The ten largest clones take up roughly 1% of the sample.

For the CD8 naive samples, CD45RO-negative cells were positively selected for CCR7, yielding a CD45RA+CCR7+ population from which TemRA cells were excluded. Healthy HIV-negative adults with no recently reported acute infections or vaccinations were included as donors. Every donor was a Caucasian adult residing in Nashville, Tennessee, USA. Blood was collected by leukapheresis, and PBMCs were isolated by Ficoll-Histopaque density gradient centrifugation and then cryopreserved in liquid nitrogen vapor phase. Analytical flow cytometry was used to check the purity and quantity of each magnetically sorted T cell population. From each sorted fraction, genomic DNA was isolated and quantified by UV absorbance on a Nanodrop 2000c. The germline V gene (reference sequence) gives CDR1 as SGHNT and CDR2 as YYREEE. Measured from the cysteine to the phenylalanine, the CDR3 is 16 residues long. Only the CDR3 DNA is retained, 48 bases long and in frame from the first base. After removal of 0 bases from V and 6 bases from J, the junction retains 10 bases not matched to a gene.

The TCR was taken from a man between 18 and 35 years old in good health. The sequence is built from TRBV5-4 and TRBJ2-3, with 7 bases in between that match TRBD1. Sequenced input: naive CD8+ T cells sorted from blood. Sample cell subset or site, as interpreted from the label and publication: CD45RA+CCR7+. The DNA is as follows: TGTGCCAGCAGCTTGGATTCGGTGGAAGGGGGCGATACGCAGTATTTT. The resulting protein is CASSLDSVEGGDTQYF.